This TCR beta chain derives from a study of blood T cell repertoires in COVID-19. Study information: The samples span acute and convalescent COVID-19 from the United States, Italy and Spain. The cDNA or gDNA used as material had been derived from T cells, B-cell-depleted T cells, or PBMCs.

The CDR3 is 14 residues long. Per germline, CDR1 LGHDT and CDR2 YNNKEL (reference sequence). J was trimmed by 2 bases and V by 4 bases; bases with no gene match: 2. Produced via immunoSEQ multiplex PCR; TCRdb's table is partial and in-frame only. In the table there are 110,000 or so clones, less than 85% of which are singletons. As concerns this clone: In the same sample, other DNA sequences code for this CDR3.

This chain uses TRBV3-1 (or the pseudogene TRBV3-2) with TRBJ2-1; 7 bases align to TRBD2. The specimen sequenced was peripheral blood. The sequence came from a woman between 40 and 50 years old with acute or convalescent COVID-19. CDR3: CASSRGGAYNEQFF. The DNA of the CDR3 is TGTGCCAGCAGCCGGGGGGGGGCCTACAATGAGCAGTTCTTC.